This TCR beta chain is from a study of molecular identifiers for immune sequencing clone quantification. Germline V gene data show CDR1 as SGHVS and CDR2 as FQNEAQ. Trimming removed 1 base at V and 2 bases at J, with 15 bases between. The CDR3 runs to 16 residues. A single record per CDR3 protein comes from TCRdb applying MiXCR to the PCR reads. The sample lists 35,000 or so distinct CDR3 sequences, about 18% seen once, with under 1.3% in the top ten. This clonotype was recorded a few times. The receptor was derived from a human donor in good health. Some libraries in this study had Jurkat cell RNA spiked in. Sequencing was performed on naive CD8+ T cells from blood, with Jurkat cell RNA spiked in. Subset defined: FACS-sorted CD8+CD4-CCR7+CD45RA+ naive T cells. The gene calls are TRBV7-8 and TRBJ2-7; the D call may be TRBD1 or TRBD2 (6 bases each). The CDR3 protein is CASSLVNGGPTYEQYF. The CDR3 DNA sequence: TGTGCCAGCAGCTTAGTGAACGGGGGCCCTACCTACGAGCAGTACTTC.